This TCR beta chain was sequenced in a study of resident and recirculating memory T cells in vitiligo. This table comes from immunoSEQ multiplex PCR, and its TCRdb copy is limited to in-frame clones, with some not included. The table includes fewer than 85,000 clones, roughly nine tenths detected once. Germline V gene sequence: CDR1 KGHSH, CDR2 LQKENI. The CDR3 extends over 16 amino acids. The V gene end was trimmed by 3 bases and the J gene end by 7 bases; junction bases not matched to a gene: 8. General study results and limits: Non-conserved TCRs across sites and patients suggested distinct clones per lesion.

This clone was seen once. Its specificity is not known. The chain couples TRBV18 to TRBJ1-4; 10 bases are a match to TRBD1. The TCR comes from a male donor with vitiligo. Sequencing was done on a sample of blood. CDR3 in amino acids: CASSPNRGQGSEKLFF. The CDR3 DNA is TGTGCCAGCTCACCGAACAGGGGACAGGGGAGTGAAAAACTGTTTTTT. Together with reference TRBV18 and TRBJ1-4, the CDR3 gives the full variable domain: NAGVMQNPRHLVRRRGQEARLRCSPMKGHSHVYWYRQLPEEGLKFMVYLQKENIIDESGMPKERFSAEFPKEGPSILRIQQVVRGDSAAYFCASSPNRGQGSEKLFFGSGTQLSVL.